This TCR beta chain was found in a study of cytomegalovirus exposure and HLA in healthy donors. This CDR3 is 13 amino acids long. V was trimmed by 1 base and J by 4 bases, leaving 8 bases between them. Germline V gene data show CDR1 as SGHRS and CDR2 as YFSETQ. PCR employed 60 Vbeta and 13 Jbeta primers. Some clones are missing from TCRdb's copy, which holds only in-frame ones; the method was immunoSEQ multiplex PCR. This table has about 140,000 clones, around 84% appearing once. Points on this clone: Its antigen is currently unknown.

General study findings and limits: Later analysis indicated greater clonal expansion among HLA-associated TCR beta chains than among equally common other chains.

The sequence was collected from a man aged 50 to 59 in good health and CMV-seronegative. The chain combines TRBV5-1 with TRBJ1-2; D uncertain. Sequencing was performed on PBMCs. The chain's CDR3 is CASSLMSSYGYTF. In DNA, the CDR3 is TGCGCCAGCAGCTTGATGTCCTCCTATGGCTACACCTTC.